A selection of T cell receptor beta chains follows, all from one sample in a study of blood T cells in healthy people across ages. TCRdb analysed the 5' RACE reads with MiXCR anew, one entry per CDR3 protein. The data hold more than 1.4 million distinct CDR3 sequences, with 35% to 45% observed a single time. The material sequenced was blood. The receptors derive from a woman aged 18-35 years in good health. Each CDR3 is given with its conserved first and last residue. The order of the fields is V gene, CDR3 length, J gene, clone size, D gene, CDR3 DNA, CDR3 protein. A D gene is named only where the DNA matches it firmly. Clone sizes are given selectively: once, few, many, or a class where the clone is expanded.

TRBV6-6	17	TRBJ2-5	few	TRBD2	TGTGCCAGCAGTTACTCATCTAGCGGGAGGTACCAAGAGAGCCAGTACTTC	CASSYSSSGRYQESQYF
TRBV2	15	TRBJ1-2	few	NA	TGTGCCAGCAGTAGGTCAGGGACTCAGGGGTATGGCTACACCTTT	CASSRSGTQGYGYTF
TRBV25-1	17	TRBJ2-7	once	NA	TGTGCCAGCAGTGAATCCCTTGTAGGGGGAAGGAGAGGCGAGCAGTACTTC	CASSESLVGGRRGEQYF
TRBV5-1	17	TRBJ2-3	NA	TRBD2	TGCGCCAGCAGCTTGGAGGGACTAGCGGGAGTGGCAGATACGCAGTATTTT	CASSLEGLAGVADTQYF
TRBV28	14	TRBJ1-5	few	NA	TGTGCCAGCAACGGGAAAAGGGGAGGACAGCCCCAGCATTTT	CASNGKRGGQPQHF
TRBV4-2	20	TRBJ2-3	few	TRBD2	TGTGCCAGCAGCCAAGCGTATACTAGCCTAGCGGGGACATCCACAGATACGCAGTATTTT	CASSQAYTSLAGTSTDTQYF
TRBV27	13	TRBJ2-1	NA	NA	TGTGCCAGCAGATGGAGGGGAAGCAATGAGCAGTTCTTC	CASRWRGSNEQFF
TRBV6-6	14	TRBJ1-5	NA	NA	TGTGCCAGCAGTTACTCGGCTCGCGGTCAGCCCCAGCATTTT	CASSYSARGQPQHF
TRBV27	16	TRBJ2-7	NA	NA	TGTGCCAGCAGCGGGGGTGGGACACAGAGATTCTACGAGCAGTACTTC	CASSGGGTQRFYEQYF
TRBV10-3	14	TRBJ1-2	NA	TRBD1	TGTGCCATCAGTGAGTCAGAGGGGGCCACAGGCTACACCTTC	CAISESEGATGYTF
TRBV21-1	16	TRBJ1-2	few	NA	TGTGCCAGCAGCAAAGGGCTGGTCACAGGTCCTGCTGGCTACACCTTC	CASSKGLVTGPAGYTF
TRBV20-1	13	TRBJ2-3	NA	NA	TGCAGTGCCGGACTATCTAGCACAGATACGCAGTATTTT	CSAGLSSTDTQYF
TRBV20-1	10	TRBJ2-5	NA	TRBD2	TGCAGTGCTCTTCTAGCGGAGCAGTACTTC	CSALLAEQYF
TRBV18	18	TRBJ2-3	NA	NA	TGTGCCAGCTCACTCAAACGGTCACAGGGCGCTAGCACAGATACGCAGTATTTT	CASSLKRSQGASTDTQYF
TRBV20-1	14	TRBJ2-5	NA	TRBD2	TGCAGTGCTAGAGATCGGGAGGGCATCGAGACCCAGTACTTC	CSARDREGIETQYF
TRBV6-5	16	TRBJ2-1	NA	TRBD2	TGTGCCAGCAGACAGCGGATAGCGGGAGAGTACAATGAGCAGTTCTTC	CASRQRIAGEYNEQFF
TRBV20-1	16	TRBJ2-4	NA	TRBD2	TGCGGAAGCGAGCCTAGCGGGGGGCGAGTCAAAAACATTCAGTACTTC	CGSEPSGGRVKNIQYF
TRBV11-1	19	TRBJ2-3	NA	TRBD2	TGTGCCAGCAGCCCAAAGGCTAGCGGGAGGAGAACTAGCACAGATACGCAGTATTTT	CASSPKASGRRTSTDTQYF
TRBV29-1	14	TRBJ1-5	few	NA	TGCAGCGTTAACGAGGGGATTAGCAATCAGCCCCAGCATTTT	CSVNEGISNQPQHF
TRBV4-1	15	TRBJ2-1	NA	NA	TGCGCCAGCAGCCAAGAAGTATTTTCCGGGACGGACCAGTTCTTC	CASSQEVFSGTDQFF
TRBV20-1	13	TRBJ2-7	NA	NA	TGCAGTGCTGTGGGACTCCTGGCCTACGAGCAGTACTTC	CSAVGLLAYEQYF
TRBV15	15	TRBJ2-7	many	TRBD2	TGTGCCACCAGCAGATCGACTAGCGGGAGTTACGAGCAGTACTTC	CATSRSTSGSYEQYF
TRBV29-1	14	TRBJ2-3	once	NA	TGCAGCGTTGTCTTGCAGGGACTCACAGATACGCGGTATTTT	CSVVLQGLTDTRYF
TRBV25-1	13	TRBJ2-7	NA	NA	TGTGCCAGCCCGTCCCGGGACCTCTACGAGCAGTACTTC	CASPSRDLYEQYF
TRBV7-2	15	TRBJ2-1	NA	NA	TGTGCCAGCAGCTTAGGGGTCCCGCACAGGGCTGAGCAGTTCTTC	CASSLGVPHRAEQFF
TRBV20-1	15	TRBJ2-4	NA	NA	TGCAGTGCTCAGACCGGGCCTCTAGCCAAAAACATTCAGTACTTC	CSAQTGPLAKNIQYF
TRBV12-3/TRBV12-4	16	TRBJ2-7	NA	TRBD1	TGTGCCAGCAGTCGACCCGGGACAGGCAGCGCGAGGGAGCAGTACTTC	CASSRPGTGSAREQYF
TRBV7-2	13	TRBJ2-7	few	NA	TGTGCCAGCACCCAAGGTGGTCGATACGAGCAGTACTTC	CASTQGGRYEQYF
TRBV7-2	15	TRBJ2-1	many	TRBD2	TGTGCCAGCAGCTTACTAGCGGGGAACTACAATGAGCAGTTCTTC	CASSLLAGNYNEQFF
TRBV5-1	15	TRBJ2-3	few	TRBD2	TGCGCCAGCAGCTTAACGGGAGGGAACACAGATACGCAGTATTTT	CASSLTGGNTDTQYF
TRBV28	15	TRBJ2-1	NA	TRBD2	TGTGCCAGCAGTCCACAAGCGGGGGGTTTTCTTGAGCAGTTCTTC	CASSPQAGGFLEQFF
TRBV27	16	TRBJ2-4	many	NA	TGTGCCAGCAACCTGGGGCCTCAAGGGGCCAAAAACATTCAGTACTTC	CASNLGPQGAKNIQYF
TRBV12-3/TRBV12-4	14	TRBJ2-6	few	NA	TGTGCCAGCCGAATTGGGGCTGGGGCCAACGTCCTGACTTTC	CASRIGAGANVLTF
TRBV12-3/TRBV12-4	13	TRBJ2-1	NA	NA	TGTGCCAGCAATTGGGGAACCTACAATGAGCAGTTCTTC	CASNWGTYNEQFF
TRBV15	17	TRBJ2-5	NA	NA	TGTGCCACCAGCAGACCACCGGACCAGCCAGTTCAAGAGACCCAGTACTTC	CATSRPPDQPVQETQYF
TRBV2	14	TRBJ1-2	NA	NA	TGTGCCAGCAGGGAGGGGGGGGCCGACTATGGCTACACCTTC	CASREGGADYGYTF
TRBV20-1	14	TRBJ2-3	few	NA	TGCAGTGCTTCCCGGGACTTTGGACCTGATACGCAGTATTTT	CSASRDFGPDTQYF
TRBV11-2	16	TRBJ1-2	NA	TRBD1	TGTGCCAGCAGCTTAGATACCGAGACAGGGTATCGAGGCTACACCTTC	CASSLDTETGYRGYTF
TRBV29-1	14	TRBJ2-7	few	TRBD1	TGCAGCGTTCGCCCGGGACAGGGGTCCTACGAGCAGTACTTC	CSVRPGQGSYEQYF
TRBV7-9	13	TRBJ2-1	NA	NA	TGTGCCAGCAGAGCAGCGAACATTAATGAGCAGTTCTTC	CASRAANINEQFF
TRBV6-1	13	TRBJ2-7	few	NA	TGTGCCAGCAGAGGGACCCTCTCCTACGAGCAGTACTTC	CASRGTLSYEQYF
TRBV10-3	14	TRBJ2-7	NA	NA	TGTGCCATCAGTGAGGAAGGGGGGTCCAATGAGCAGTACTTC	CAISEEGGSNEQYF
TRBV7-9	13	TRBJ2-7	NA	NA	TGTGCCAGCAGCCATAATGAGGGGACCGAGCAGTACTTC	CASSHNEGTEQYF
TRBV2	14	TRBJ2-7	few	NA	TGTGCCAGCAGGGAGGGTCCTACAGTATACGAGCAGTACTTC	CASREGPTVYEQYF
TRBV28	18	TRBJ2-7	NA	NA	TGTGCCAGCAGTTTTGCACGGTTTGGGAGGGGGATTCGCTACGAGCAGTACTTC	CASSFARFGRGIRYEQYF
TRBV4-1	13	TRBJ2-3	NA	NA	TGCGCCAGCAGCCAAGTCGGCAGCGTCGGGCAGTATTTT	CASSQVGSVGQYF
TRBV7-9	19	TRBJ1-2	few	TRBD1	TGTGCCAGCAGCCTGACGGAGCTGCGGGACAGGGGGAAAAACTATGGCTACACCTTC	CASSLTELRDRGKNYGYTF
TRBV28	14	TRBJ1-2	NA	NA	TGTGCCAGCAGTCTCTCGATAGGGGGGGAAGGCTACACCTTC	CASSLSIGGEGYTF
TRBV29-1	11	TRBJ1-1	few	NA	TGCAGCGTTTGGGGGAACACTGAAGCTTTCTTT	CSVWGNTEAFF
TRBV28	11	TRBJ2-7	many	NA	TGTGCCAGCAGTTTACAGTACGAGCAGTACTTC	CASSLQYEQYF
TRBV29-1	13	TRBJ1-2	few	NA	TGCAGCGTTGAAGACGGACAGAAGGGTGGCTACACCTTC	CSVEDGQKGGYTF
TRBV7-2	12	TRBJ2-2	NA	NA	TGTGCCAGCACAGCAGGGATCGGGGAGCTGTTTTTT	CASTAGIGELFF
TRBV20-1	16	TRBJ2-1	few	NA	TGCAGTGCTAGAGATGGGGTCAGGGGCTCCTACAATGAGCAGTTCTTC	CSARDGVRGSYNEQFF
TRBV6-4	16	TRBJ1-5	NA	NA	TGTGCCAGCAATACTCCCACGGGAGATAGCAATCAGCCCCAGCATTTT	CASNTPTGDSNQPQHF
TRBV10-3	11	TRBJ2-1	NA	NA	TGTGCCATCGGGGCCTACAATGAGCAGTTCTTC	CAIGAYNEQFF